The 23 T cell receptor beta chains below come from one sample, sequenced in a study of T cell clones after liver transplantation. The table came from immunoSEQ multiplex PCR; TCRdb's copy has only in-frame clones and leaves some out. The sample consists of roughly 80,000 clones, around four fifths of them appearing once. Specimen: CD4+ T cells from blood, collected at the 22-month timepoint. These receptors all stem from a human patient who received a liver transplant. Some T cells may be supplied by the graft donor.

The chain uses TRBV14 and TRBJ1-1; D gene uncertain. From germline, CDR1 is SGHDN and CDR2 FVKESK. The CDR3 is made up of 14 amino acids. Between the trimmed V and J ends, which lost 3 bases and 4 bases, there was a span of 12 bases. The CDR3 bases are TGTGCCAGCAGCCACAGGACCGGAAGCACTGAAGCTTTCTTT. This gives the protein CASSHRTGSTEAFF.

The rearrangement uses TRBV9 and TRBJ2-3; tentative D call: TRBD1 (5 bases). The germline CDR1 and CDR2 sequences are SGDLS and YYNGEE. The CDR3 has 18 amino acids. Trimming removed 0 bases at V and 0 bases at J, with 17 bases between. The CDR3 region has the DNA TGTGCCAGCAGCGTAGGGCCTGGGGCGCGATCTAGCACAGATACGCAGTATTTT. Protein sequence: CASSVGPGARSSTDTQYF.

The chain links TRBV7-2 to TRBJ1-3, with D perhaps TRBD1 (5 bases). This CDR3 contains 16 residues. CDR1 and CDR2 from the germline V gene are SGHTA and FQGNSA. Between the trimmed V and J ends, which lost 2 bases and 0 bases, there was a span of 11 bases. CDR3 bases: TGTGCCAGCAGCTTATTGGCAGGGAGCTCTGGAAACACCATATATTTT. Its protein product is CASSLLAGSSGNTIYF. The full variable domain, in which reference TRBV7-2 and TRBJ1-3 provide the parts outside the CDR3, is GAGVSQSPSNKVTEKGKDVELRCDPISGHTALYWYRQSLGQGLEFLIYFQGNSAPDKSGLPSDRFSAERTGGSVSTLTIQRTQQEDSAVYLCASSLLAGSSGNTIYFGEGSWLTVV.

V gene TRBV11-2 combines with J gene TRBJ2-1, with 12 nucleotides matching TRBD2. Germline-derived CDR1 and CDR2 are SGHAT and FQNNGV. CDR3 length equals 16 residues. Trimming took 6 bases from V and 9 from J; bases not matched to a gene: 12. For the CDR3, the DNA is TGTGCCAGCAGTTTCCGCCCTAGCGGGGGGGCAGGTGAGCAGTTCTTC. It specifies CASSFRPSGGAGEQFF.

The chain uses TRBV28 and TRBJ1-2, with D possibly matching TRBD1 (6 bases). Germline V gene lookup returns CDR1 MDHEN and CDR2 SYDVKM. Between the trimmed V and J ends, which lost 6 bases and 4 bases, there was a span of 12 bases. The CDR3 length is 13 residues. The CDR3 DNA is TGTGCCAGCAGAAAACAGGGATCCTATGGCTACACCTTC. Translating it yields CASRKQGSYGYTF.

The V call is TRBV10-1, the J call TRBJ1-5; D is unclear. V lost 0 bases, J lost 5 bases, and 11 bases lay in between. The CDR3 has 15 residues. The germline gives CDR1 WNHNN, CDR2 SYGVQD (reference sequence). The CDR3 loop reads CASSESRESDQPQHF. The CDR3, as DNA: TGCGCCAGCAGTGAGTCGAGGGAGAGCGATCAGCCCCAGCATTTT.

This rearrangement joins TRBV6-5 to TRBJ1-6; TRBD1 aligns across 11 bases. This CDR3 is built from 15 residues. V gave up 2 bases and J gave up 9 bases; unmatched junction bases: 3. The germline V gene has CDR1 MNHEY and CDR2 SVGAGI. In DNA form, the CDR3 reads TGTGCCAGCAGTTACCTTGGACAGGGGGCTTCACCCCTCCACTTT. Translating gives CASSYLGQGASPLHF.

The V call is TRBV11-2, the J call TRBJ1-4; no firm D call. V lost 5 bases and J 8 bases, leaving 15 bases between the germline ends. The CDR3 is made up of 14 amino acids. CDR1 is SGHAT, CDR2 FQNNGV, per germline. The CDR3 DNA sequence: TGTGCCAGCAGCCCCCAGGTTGTTGGGGAAAAACTGTTTTTT. Its translation is CASSPQVVGEKLFF. Using reference TRBV11-2 and TRBJ1-4 for the parts outside the CDR3, the full variable domain is EAGVAQSPRYKIIEKRQSVAFWCNPISGHATLYWYQQILGQGPKLLIQFQNNGVVDDSQLPKDRFSAERLKGVDSTLKIQPAKLEDSAVYLCASSPQVVGEKLFFGSGTQLSVL.

This clone was seen only a few times. The same CDR3 arises from other DNA sequences in this sample as well. The genes are TRBV18 and TRBJ1-3; D is possibly TRBD1 (5 bases). Deletions cut 2 bases from V and 0 bases from J, with 8 bases between. CDR1 is KGHSH and CDR2 is LQKENI in the germline V gene. There are 15 residues in the CDR3. DNA of the CDR3: TGTGCCAGCTCACCAAGACAGAGCTCTGGAAACACCATATATTTT. This sequence encodes CASSPRQSSGNTIYF.

V usage is TRBV5-4 and J usage is TRBJ2-7; 11 nucleotides align to TRBD1. Trimming at V came to 4 bases and at J to 2 bases, leaving 8 bases not matched to a gene. This CDR3 region has 16 residues. The germline gives CDR1 SGHNT, CDR2 YYREEE (reference sequence). CDR3 residues: CASSPTAGQGAYEQYF. The CDR3 bases are TGTGCCAGCAGCCCCACCGCGGGACAGGGGGCCTACGAGCAGTACTTC.

The chain carries TRBV7-2 and TRBJ1-2; D possibly corresponds to TRBD1 (6 bases). Germline lookup yields CDR1 SGHTA and CDR2 FQGNSA. V lost 5 bases and J 5 bases, leaving 18 bases between the germline ends. The CDR3 contains 15 residues. This CDR3 reads CASSISSAGQYGYTF. In nucleotides, the CDR3 is TGTGCCAGCAGCATTTCGTCGGCAGGACAGTATGGCTACACCTTC.

This clone occurred once. This chain links TRBV5-1 with TRBJ2-3; 7 bases match TRBD2. This CDR3 comprises 15 residues. With 5 bases clipped from V and 4 bases from J, the junction kept 10 bases outside the gene matches. In germline, CDR1 is SGHRS, CDR2 YFSETQ. This chain's CDR3 is CASRWGLAGPDTQYF. In DNA, the CDR3 is TGCGCCAGCAGGTGGGGTTTAGCGGGCCCAGATACGCAGTATTTT. Supplemented by reference TRBV5-1 and TRBJ2-3, the full variable domain reads KAGVTQTPRYLIKTRGQQVTLSCSPISGHRSVSWYQQTPGQGLQFLFEYFSETQRNKGNFPGRFSGRQFSNSRSEMNVSTLELGDSALYLCASRWGLAGPDTQYFGPGTRLTVL.

The rearrangement joins TRBV5-1 to TRBJ2-3; D is possibly TRBD1 (6 bases). The V end lost 5 bases, the J end lost 1 base, and 17 bases lay between the germline ends. The CDR3 length is 16 residues. The germline V gene has CDR1 SGHRS and CDR2 YFSETQ. The CDR3 DNA is TGCGCCAGCAGTAGAGAGGGGGACCACCGCACAGATACGCAGTATTTT. As protein: CASSREGDHRTDTQYF. Based on the CDR3 plus reference TRBV5-1 and TRBJ2-3, the full variable domain is KAGVTQTPRYLIKTRGQQVTLSCSPISGHRSVSWYQQTPGQGLQFLFEYFSETQRNKGNFPGRFSGRQFSNSRSEMNVSTLELGDSALYLCASSREGDHRTDTQYFGPGTRLTVL.

The chain employs TRBV18 and TRBJ2-5; possibly TRBD2 for D (6 bases). V was clipped by 0 bases and J by 6 bases, with 14 bases between them. Germline values: CDR1 KGHSH, CDR2 LQKENI. The CDR3 loop spans 15 amino acids. CDR3 in DNA: TGTGCCAGCTCACCACCGGGAGGCGTTGGGAAGACCCAGTACTTC. It specifies CASSPPGGVGKTQYF.

This clone was detected a few times. The chain employs TRBV25-1 and TRBJ2-3; 7 nucleotides line up with TRBD1. Germline CDR1 and CDR2: MGHDK and SYGVNS. V dropped 9 bases and J dropped 2; count of bases not matched to a gene: 14. The CDR3 is 16 amino acids. In DNA, the CDR3 is TGTGCCAGTGAAGGTCTTGGAGACAGGGTCACAGATACGCAGTATTTT. The encoded protein is CASEGLGDRVTDTQYF. The full variable domain, rest sourced from reference TRBV25-1 and TRBJ2-3, is EADIYQTPRYLVIGTGKKITLECSQTMGHDKMYWYQQDPGMELHLIHYSYGVNSTEKGDLSSESTVSRIRTEHFPLTLESARPSHTSQYLCASEGLGDRVTDTQYFGPGTRLTVL.

The chain employs TRBV5-6 and TRBJ2-3; D uncertain. There are 16 residues in the CDR3. CDR1 SGHDT and CDR2 YYEEEE come from the germline V gene. V was cut by 0 bases and J by 1 base, with 12 bases left in between. CDR3 nucleotides: TGTGCCAGCAGCTTGGTCGCAGAAGCAGGCACAGATACGCAGTATTTT. Protein sequence: CASSLVAEAGTDTQYF. The full variable domain, in which reference TRBV5-6 and TRBJ2-3 provide the parts outside the CDR3, is DAGVTQSPTHLIKTRGQQVTLRCSPKSGHDTVSWYQQALGQGPQFIFQYYEEEERQRGNFPDRFSGHQFPNYSSELNVNALLLGDSALYLCASSLVAEAGTDTQYFGPGTRLTVL.

The genes are TRBV6-6 and TRBJ1-5; 7 bases match TRBD1. The germline V gene has CDR1 MNHNY and CDR2 SVGAGI (reference sequence). This CDR3 spans 15 amino acids. The trim removed 7 bases at V and 5 bases at J, leaving 11 bases unmatched. The CDR3 nucleotides are TGTGCCAGCACGACCCAAAGGGGGCCCTATCAGCCCCAGCATTTT. Translation: CASTTQRGPYQPQHF.

This chain links TRBV4-2 with TRBJ2-2, with no clear D. The CDR3 runs 18 residues. Germline lookup yields CDR1 LGHNA and CDR2 YNFKEQ. Trimming shortened V by 0 bases and J by 2 bases, and 16 bases separated the two germline ends. CDR3 amino acids: CASSQDRIGTANTGELFF. CDR3 in DNA: TGTGCCAGCAGCCAAGATAGGATCGGAACAGCTAACACCGGGGAGCTGTTTTTT.

The genes are TRBV11-2 and TRBJ1-1, with D perhaps matching TRBD1 (5 bases). V was trimmed by 0 bases and J by 10 bases, leaving 6 bases between them. The CDR3 is 11 residues long. Germline CDR1 and CDR2: SGHAT and FQNNGV. The CDR3 loop reads CASSLDGGAFF. CDR3 in DNA: TGTGCCAGCAGCTTAGATGGGGGAGCTTTCTTT.

This sequence joins TRBV2 and TRBJ2-5; D may be TRBD2 (7 bases). Germline lookup yields CDR1 SNHLY and CDR2 FYNNEI. V was trimmed by 2 bases and J by 2 bases, leaving 18 bases between them. The CDR3 is 17 residues long. For the CDR3, the DNA is TGTGCCAGCAGTGAAATTATAGGACTAGGGGGGCAAGAGACCCAGTACTTC. Protein product: CASSEIIGLGGQETQYF.

J is TRBJ2-3 and V is TRBV18; tentative D call: TRBD2 (5 bases). The V gene lost 6 bases and the J gene lost 5 bases, with 12 bases spanning the gap. The CDR3 runs to 13 residues. The germline V gene encodes CDR1 KGHSH and CDR2 LQKENI. The CDR3 sequence: CASSLTRLDTQYF. CDR3 in DNA: TGTGCCAGCTCGCTAACTAGGCTAGATACGCAGTATTTT.

The chain recombines TRBV28 with TRBJ1-5; D might be TRBD1 (5 bases). The germline CDR1 and CDR2 sequences are MDHEN and SYDVKM. Between the trimmed V and J ends, which lost 3 bases and 2 bases, there was a span of 11 bases. There are 15 residues in the CDR3. CDR3 loop: CASSFGGIGNQPQHF. The CDR3 DNA sequence: TGTGCCAGCAGTTTTGGGGGGATTGGCAATCAGCCCCAGCATTTT.

The V and J genes are TRBV9 and TRBJ1-5; a possible D gene is TRBD1 (6 bases). Germline loops: CDR1 SGDLS, CDR2 YYNGEE. V was pared by 5 bases and J by 3 bases, with 12 bases between. There are 14 residues in the CDR3. CDR3 DNA: TGTGCCAGCAGAAACCACAGGGACAATCAGCCCCAGCATTTT. It yields the protein CASRNHRDNQPQHF.